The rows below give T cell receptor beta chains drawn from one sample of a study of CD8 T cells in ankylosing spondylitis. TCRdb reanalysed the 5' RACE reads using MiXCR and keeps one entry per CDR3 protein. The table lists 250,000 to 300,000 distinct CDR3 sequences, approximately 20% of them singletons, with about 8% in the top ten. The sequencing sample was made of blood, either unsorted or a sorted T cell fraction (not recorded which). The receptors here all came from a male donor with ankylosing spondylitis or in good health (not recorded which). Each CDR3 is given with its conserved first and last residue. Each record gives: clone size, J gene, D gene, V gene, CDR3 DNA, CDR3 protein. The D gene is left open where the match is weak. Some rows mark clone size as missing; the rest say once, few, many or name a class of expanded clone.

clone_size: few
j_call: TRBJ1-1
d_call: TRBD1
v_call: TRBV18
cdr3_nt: TGTGCCAGCTCACCACTTCCGGCAGGGGGAATGAACACTGAAGCTTTCTTT
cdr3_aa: CASSPLPAGGMNTEAFF

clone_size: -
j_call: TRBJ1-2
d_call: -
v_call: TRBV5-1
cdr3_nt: TGCGCCAGCAGCGCGGACGGGGGCGTTGGCTACACCTTC
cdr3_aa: CASSADGGVGYTF

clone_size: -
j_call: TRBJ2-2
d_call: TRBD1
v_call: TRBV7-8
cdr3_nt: TGTGCCAGCAGCTTAGGTGACAGGGTGCTGTTTTTT
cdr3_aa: CASSLGDRVLFF

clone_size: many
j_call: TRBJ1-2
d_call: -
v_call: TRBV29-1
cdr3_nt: TGCAGCGTTGAAGATCATGAGGACTATGGCTACACCTTC
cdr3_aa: CSVEDHEDYGYTF

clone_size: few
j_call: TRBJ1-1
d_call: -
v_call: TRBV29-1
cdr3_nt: TGCAGCGGCTTCCCCCCAGCGAACACTGAAGCTTTCTTT
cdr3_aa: CSGFPPANTEAFF

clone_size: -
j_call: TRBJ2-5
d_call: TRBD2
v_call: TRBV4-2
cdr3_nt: TGTGCCAGCAGCCAAGACGGGCGGGAGGAAGAGACCCAGTACTTC
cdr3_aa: CASSQDGREEETQYF

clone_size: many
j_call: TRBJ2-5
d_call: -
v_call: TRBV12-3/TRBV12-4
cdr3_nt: TGTGCCAGCACCGCCAGGGTGGCGCGGGAGACCCAGTACTTC
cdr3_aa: CASTARVARETQYF

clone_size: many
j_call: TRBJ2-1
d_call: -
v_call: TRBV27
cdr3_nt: TGTGCCAGCAGTTACGGATCCTACAATGAGCAGTTCTTC
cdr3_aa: CASSYGSYNEQFF

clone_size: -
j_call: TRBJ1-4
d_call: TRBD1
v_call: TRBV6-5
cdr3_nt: TGTGCCAGCAGTTACGGGGGACAGGGAGGCGAAAAACTGTTTTTT
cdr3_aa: CASSYGGQGGEKLFF

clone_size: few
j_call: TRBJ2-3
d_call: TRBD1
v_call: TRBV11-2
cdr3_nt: TGTGCCAGCAGCTTAGCAAGAGGCAGGGGGCGAGATACGCAGTATTTT
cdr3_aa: CASSLARGRGRDTQYF

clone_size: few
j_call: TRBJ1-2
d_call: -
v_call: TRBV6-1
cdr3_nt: TGTGCCAGCAGTGAAGCAAGCGGTTCTAACTATGGCTACACCTTC
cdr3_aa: CASSEASGSNYGYTF

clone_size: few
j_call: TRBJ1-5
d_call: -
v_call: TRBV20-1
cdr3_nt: TGCAGTGCTAGTCCCGAAACCAAAGTTCAGCCCCAGCATTTT
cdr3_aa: CSASPETKVQPQHF

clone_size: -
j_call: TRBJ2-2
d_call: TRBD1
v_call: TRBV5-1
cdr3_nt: TGCACCAGCAGCTTGTGGGACAGCGCGAACACCGGGGAGCTGTTTTTT
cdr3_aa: CTSSLWDSANTGELFF

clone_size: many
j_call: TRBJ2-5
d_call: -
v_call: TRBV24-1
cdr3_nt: TGTGCCACCAGTGATTCTGGACCGGGGGCTAGAGAGACCCAGTACTTC
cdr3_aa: CATSDSGPGARETQYF

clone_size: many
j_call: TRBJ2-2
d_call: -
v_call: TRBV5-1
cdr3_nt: TGCGCCAGCAGCTTGGCTCGGGACGGCGCTGGGGAGCTGTTTTTT
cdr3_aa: CASSLARDGAGELFF

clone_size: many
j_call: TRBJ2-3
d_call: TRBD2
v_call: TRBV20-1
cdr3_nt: TGCAGTGCGAGACTAGCGGGAGTGGATACGCAGTATTTT
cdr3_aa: CSARLAGVDTQYF

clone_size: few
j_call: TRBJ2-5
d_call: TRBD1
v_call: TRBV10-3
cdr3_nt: TGTGCCATCGGCCGACAGGGCCAAGAGACCCAGTACTTC
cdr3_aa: CAIGRQGQETQYF

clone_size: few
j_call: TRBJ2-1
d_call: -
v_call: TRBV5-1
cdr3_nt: TGCGCCAGCAGGGGGCAAAGCGGTACGGTCTTC
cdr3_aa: CASRGQSGTVF

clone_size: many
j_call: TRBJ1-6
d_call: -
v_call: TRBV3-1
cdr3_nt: TGTGCCAGCAGCCAAGGGTTTTCACCCCTCCACTTT
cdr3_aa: CASSQGFSPLHF

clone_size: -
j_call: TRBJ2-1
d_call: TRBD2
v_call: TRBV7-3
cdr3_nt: TGTGCCAGCAGCTTAACTGGGGGAGGGAATGAGCAGTTCTTC
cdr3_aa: CASSLTGGGNEQFF

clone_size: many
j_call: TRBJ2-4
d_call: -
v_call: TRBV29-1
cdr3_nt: TGCAGCGTTCCAGACTACCTAGCCAAAAACATTCAGTACTTC
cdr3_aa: CSVPDYLAKNIQYF

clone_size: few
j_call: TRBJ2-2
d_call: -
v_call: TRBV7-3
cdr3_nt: TGTGCCAGCAGCTTAAAGGCAGGAATGAACACCGGGGAGCTGTTTTTT
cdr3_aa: CASSLKAGMNTGELFF

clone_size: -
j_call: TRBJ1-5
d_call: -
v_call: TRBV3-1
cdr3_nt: TGTGCCAGCAGCCAAACCCATGGCAATCAGCCCCAGCATTTT
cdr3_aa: CASSQTHGNQPQHF

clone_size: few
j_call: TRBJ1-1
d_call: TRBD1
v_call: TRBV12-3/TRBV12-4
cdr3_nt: TGTGCCAGCAGTTTGGGACAGGTGAAGAACACTGAAGCTTTCTTT
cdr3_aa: CASSLGQVKNTEAFF

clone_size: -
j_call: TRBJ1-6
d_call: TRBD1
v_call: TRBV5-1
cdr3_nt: TGCGCCAGCAGCGTGGGACAGGCTGGAAATTCACCCCTCCACTTT
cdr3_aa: CASSVGQAGNSPLHF

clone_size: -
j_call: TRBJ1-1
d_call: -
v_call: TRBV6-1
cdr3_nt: TGTGTCAGCAGACCCGGACAGACGAAGGGAATAAACACTGAAACTTTCTTT
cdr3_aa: CVSRPGQTKGINTETFF

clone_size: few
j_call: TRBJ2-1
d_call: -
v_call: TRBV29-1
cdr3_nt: TGCAGCGTCTCCATTAACTCCTACAATGAGCAGTTCTTC
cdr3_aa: CSVSINSYNEQFF

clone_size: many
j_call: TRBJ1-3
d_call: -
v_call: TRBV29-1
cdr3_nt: TGCAGCGTTGGGGGTGGAAACACCATATATTTT
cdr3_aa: CSVGGGNTIYF

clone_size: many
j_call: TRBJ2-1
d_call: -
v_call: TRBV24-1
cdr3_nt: TGTGCCACCAGTGATGCGAGGGGTCCCCGGAATGAGCAGTTCTTC
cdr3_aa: CATSDARGPRNEQFF

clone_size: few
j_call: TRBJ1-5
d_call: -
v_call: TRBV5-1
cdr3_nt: TGCGCCAGCAGCTTATCGTGGGATCAGCCCCAGCATTTT
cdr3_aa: CASSLSWDQPQHF

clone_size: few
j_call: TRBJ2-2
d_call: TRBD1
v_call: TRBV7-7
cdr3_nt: TGTGCTAGCAGCTCGCGACAGGGGGACACCGGGGAGCTGTTTTTT
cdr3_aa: CASSSRQGDTGELFF

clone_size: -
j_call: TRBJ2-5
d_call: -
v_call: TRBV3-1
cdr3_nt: TGTGCCAGCAGCCTCCCCGCCCAGCAAGAGACCCAGTACTTC
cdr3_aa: CASSLPAQQETQYF

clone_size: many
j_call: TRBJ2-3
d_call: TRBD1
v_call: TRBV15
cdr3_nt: TGTGCCACCAGCGTCCGGGACAGGGGCACAGATACGCAGTATTTT
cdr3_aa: CATSVRDRGTDTQYF

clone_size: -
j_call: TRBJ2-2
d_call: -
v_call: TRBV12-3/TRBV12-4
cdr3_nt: TGTACCAGTCCCCCCCCGGCTTCGAACACCGGGGAGCTGTTTTTT
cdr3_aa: CTSPPPASNTGELFF

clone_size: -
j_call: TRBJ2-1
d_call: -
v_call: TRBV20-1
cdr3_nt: TGCAGGGGGGGGCCAGGGTTAGATGAGCAGTTCTTC
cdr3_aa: CRGGPGLDEQFF

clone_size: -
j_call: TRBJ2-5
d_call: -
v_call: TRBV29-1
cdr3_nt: TGCAGCGTTGAAGTCGGAGAGACCCAGTACTTC
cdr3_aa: CSVEVGETQYF

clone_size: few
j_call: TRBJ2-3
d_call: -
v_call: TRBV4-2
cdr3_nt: TGTGCCAGCAGCCAAGATCTAGGGGCAGATACGCAGTATTTT
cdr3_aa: CASSQDLGADTQYF

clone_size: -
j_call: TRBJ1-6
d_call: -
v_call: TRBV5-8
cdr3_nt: TGTGCCAGCAGCTTGGAGCCGGGGTTGAATTCACCCCTCCACTTT
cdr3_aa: CASSLEPGLNSPLHF

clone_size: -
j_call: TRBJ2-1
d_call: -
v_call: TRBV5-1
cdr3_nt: TGCGCCAGCAGTAGTAAGTATCACAATGAGCAGTTCTTC
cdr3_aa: CASSSKYHNEQFF

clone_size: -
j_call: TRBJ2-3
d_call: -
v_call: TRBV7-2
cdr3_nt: TGTGCCAGCAGCTTAGGGTCGCGCACAGATACGCAGTATTTT
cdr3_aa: CASSLGSRTDTQYF

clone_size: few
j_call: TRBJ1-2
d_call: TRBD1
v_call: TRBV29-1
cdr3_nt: TGCAGCGTGCGACAGGGGGACTATGGCTACACCTTC
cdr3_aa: CSVRQGDYGYTF

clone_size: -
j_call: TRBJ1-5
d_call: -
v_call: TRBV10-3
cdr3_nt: TGTGCCATCAGTGAGTCGTCAGGGGTTGGTCAGCCCCAGCATTTT
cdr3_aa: CAISESSGVGQPQHF

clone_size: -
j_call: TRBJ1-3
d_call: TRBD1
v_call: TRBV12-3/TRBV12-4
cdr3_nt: TGTGCCACCAGTTTAAGGGGGCTCCGAAACACCATATATTTT
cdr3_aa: CATSLRGLRNTIYF

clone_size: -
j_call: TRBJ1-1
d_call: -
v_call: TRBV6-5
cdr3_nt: TGTGCCAGCAGTTTCGGCGGGAACGCTGAAGCTTTCTTT
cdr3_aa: CASSFGGNAEAFF

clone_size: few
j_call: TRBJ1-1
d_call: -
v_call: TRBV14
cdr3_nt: TGTGCCAGCAGCCATGGGGTTGGCACTGAAGCTTTCTTT
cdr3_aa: CASSHGVGTEAFF

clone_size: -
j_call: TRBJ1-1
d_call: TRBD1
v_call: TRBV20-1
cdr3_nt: TGCAGTGCTAGGGGGACAGGGGGCGTCGTAAGCACTGAAGCTTTCTTT
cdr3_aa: CSARGTGGVVSTEAFF

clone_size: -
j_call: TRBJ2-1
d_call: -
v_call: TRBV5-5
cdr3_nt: TGTGCCAGCAGCTTGGCTGGCCCTACTAGGTATGAGCAGTTCTTC
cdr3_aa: CASSLAGPTRYEQFF

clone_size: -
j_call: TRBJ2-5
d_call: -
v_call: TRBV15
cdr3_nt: TGTGCCACCAGCAGAGAGGGTTTTGGGGACGAGACCCAGTACTTC
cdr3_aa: CATSREGFGDETQYF

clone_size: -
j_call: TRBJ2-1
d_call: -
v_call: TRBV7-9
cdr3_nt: TGTACCAGCAGGGGACGAAGGACTAAGGCCTACAATGAGCAGTTCTTC
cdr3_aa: CTSRGRRTKAYNEQFF

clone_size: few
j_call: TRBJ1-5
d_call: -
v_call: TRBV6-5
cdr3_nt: TGTGCCAGCAGTTACTCAGGCAGCCTCAATCAGCCCCAGCATTTT
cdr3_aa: CASSYSGSLNQPQHF

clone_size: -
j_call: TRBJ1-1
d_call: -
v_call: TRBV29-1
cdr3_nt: TGCAGCGTTGTGTGGGGCAGGAACACTGAAGCTTTCTTT
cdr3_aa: CSVVWGRNTEAFF

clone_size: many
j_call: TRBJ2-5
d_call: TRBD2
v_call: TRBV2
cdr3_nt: TGTGCCAGCAGCCGGACTAGCGGACAAGAGACCCAGTACTTC
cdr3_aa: CASSRTSGQETQYF

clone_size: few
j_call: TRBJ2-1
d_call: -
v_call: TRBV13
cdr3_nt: TGTGCCAGCAGCTGGCGGGGAACTATAAGTAATGAGCAGTTCTTC
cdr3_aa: CASSWRGTISNEQFF

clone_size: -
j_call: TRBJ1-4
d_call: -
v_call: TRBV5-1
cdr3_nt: TGCGCCAGCAGCTCCGTCCCGGGGGGTAGAGCTAATGAAAAACTGTTTTTT
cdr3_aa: CASSSVPGGRANEKLFF

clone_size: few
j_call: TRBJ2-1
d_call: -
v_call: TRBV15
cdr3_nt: TGTGCCACCAGCAGAGAAACAGCAAGCTCCTACAATGAGCAGTTCTTC
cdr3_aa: CATSRETASSYNEQFF

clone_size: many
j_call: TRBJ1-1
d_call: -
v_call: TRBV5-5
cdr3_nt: TGTGCCAGCAGCGTTACCCCCCGGGAGAACACTGAAGCTTTCTTT
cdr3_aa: CASSVTPRENTEAFF

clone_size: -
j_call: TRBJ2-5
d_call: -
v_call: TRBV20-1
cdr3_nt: TGCAGTGGTGTCGGGGGCCATAATCAAGAGACCCAGTACTTC
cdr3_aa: CSGVGGHNQETQYF

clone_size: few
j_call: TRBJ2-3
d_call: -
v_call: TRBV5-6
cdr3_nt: TGTGCCAGCAGCTTGTTGAGGGGGGCAAGCACAGATACGCAGTATTTT
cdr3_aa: CASSLLRGASTDTQYF

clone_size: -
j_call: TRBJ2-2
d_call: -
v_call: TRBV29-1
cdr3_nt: TGCAGCGTCTTTTCAGGTTACACCGGGGAGCTGTTTTTT
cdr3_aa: CSVFSGYTGELFF

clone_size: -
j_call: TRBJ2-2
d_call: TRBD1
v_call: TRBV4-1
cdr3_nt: TGCGCCAGCAGCCAGGACAGGTATAGCCGGGAGCTGTTTTTT
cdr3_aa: CASSQDRYSRELFF